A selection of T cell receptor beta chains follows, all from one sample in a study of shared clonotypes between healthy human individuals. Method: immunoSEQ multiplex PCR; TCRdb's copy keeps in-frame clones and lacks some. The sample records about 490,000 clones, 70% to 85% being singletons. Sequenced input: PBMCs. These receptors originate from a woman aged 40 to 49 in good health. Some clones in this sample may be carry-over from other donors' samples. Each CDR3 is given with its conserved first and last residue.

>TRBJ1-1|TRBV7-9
CASSAVWGTEAFF
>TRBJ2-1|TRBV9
CASSSVGTSGRGEQFF
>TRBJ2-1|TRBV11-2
CASSFQREGPYNEQFF
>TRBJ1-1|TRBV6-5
CASSYDLRDGAFF
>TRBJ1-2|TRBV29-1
CSVTDSGQDGYTF
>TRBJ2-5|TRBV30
CAWSVSETQYF
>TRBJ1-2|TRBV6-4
CASSKTGETYGYTF
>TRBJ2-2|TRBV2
CASAASANTGELFF
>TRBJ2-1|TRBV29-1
CSVSGLAGNNEQFF
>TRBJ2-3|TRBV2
CASSVLAGGDTQYF
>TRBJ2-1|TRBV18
CASSEALSSYNEQFF
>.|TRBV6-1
CASSEVEEGGYEQYF
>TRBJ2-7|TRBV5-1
CASSRGTSGFEQYF
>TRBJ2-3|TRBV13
CASAGPDTQYF
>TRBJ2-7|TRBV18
CASSNGGLGYEQYF
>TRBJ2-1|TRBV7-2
CATSRNSGNEQFF
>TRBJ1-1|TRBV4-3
CASSQETGSNTEAFF
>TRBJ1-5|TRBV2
CASSNTNQPQHF
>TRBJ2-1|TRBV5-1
CASSLVGDRYNEQFF
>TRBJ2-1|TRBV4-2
CASSQGEGTSSYNEQFF
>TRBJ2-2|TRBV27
CATRWGRNTGELFF
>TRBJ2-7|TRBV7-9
CASSFSTGEQYF
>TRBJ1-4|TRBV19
CASTLGRPLGTNEKLFF
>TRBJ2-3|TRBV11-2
CASTSWGQTSTDTQYF
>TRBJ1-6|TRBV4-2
CASSQAPGQGTLNSPLHF
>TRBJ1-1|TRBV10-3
CAIRQGAETEAFF
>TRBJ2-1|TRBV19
CASSTPPAAAHNEQFF
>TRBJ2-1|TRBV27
CASSLGLAGLAGGYRPYEQFF
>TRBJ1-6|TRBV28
CASSLGLRDSPLHF
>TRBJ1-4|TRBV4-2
CASSHRDRGEKLFF
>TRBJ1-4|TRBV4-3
CASSQDIVVTGGEKLFF
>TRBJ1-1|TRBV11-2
CASSPGTGGLSEAFF
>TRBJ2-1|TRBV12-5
CASGLGLAGVKGDEQFF
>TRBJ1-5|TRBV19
CASSSGSQHF
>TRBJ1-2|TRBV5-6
CASSLAGGGYTF
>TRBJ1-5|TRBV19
CASNLGSGGPQHF
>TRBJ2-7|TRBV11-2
CASSWFLGAYEQYF
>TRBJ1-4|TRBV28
CASSLGGSAEKLFF
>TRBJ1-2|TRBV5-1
CASSLSAATNYGYTF
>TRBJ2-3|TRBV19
CASSIPASGSAAQYF
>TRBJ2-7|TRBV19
CASSTTSGSLSNEQYF
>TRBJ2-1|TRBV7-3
CASSLTASRHSYNEQFF
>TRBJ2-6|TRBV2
CASKVTGTLRSGANVLTF
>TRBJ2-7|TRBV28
CASRGQGFSYEQYF
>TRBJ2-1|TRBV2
CASRWDTPQGQFF
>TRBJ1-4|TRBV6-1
CASSEGSSNEKLFF
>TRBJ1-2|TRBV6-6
CATGPREIYGYTF
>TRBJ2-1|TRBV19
CASSIGVAGTHEQFF
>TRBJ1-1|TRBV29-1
CSVDLLMNAEAFF
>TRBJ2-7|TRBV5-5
CASSLDYRSYEQYF
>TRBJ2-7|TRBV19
CASSISPRTYEQYF
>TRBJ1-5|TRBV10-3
CAISESSDSVSNQPQHF